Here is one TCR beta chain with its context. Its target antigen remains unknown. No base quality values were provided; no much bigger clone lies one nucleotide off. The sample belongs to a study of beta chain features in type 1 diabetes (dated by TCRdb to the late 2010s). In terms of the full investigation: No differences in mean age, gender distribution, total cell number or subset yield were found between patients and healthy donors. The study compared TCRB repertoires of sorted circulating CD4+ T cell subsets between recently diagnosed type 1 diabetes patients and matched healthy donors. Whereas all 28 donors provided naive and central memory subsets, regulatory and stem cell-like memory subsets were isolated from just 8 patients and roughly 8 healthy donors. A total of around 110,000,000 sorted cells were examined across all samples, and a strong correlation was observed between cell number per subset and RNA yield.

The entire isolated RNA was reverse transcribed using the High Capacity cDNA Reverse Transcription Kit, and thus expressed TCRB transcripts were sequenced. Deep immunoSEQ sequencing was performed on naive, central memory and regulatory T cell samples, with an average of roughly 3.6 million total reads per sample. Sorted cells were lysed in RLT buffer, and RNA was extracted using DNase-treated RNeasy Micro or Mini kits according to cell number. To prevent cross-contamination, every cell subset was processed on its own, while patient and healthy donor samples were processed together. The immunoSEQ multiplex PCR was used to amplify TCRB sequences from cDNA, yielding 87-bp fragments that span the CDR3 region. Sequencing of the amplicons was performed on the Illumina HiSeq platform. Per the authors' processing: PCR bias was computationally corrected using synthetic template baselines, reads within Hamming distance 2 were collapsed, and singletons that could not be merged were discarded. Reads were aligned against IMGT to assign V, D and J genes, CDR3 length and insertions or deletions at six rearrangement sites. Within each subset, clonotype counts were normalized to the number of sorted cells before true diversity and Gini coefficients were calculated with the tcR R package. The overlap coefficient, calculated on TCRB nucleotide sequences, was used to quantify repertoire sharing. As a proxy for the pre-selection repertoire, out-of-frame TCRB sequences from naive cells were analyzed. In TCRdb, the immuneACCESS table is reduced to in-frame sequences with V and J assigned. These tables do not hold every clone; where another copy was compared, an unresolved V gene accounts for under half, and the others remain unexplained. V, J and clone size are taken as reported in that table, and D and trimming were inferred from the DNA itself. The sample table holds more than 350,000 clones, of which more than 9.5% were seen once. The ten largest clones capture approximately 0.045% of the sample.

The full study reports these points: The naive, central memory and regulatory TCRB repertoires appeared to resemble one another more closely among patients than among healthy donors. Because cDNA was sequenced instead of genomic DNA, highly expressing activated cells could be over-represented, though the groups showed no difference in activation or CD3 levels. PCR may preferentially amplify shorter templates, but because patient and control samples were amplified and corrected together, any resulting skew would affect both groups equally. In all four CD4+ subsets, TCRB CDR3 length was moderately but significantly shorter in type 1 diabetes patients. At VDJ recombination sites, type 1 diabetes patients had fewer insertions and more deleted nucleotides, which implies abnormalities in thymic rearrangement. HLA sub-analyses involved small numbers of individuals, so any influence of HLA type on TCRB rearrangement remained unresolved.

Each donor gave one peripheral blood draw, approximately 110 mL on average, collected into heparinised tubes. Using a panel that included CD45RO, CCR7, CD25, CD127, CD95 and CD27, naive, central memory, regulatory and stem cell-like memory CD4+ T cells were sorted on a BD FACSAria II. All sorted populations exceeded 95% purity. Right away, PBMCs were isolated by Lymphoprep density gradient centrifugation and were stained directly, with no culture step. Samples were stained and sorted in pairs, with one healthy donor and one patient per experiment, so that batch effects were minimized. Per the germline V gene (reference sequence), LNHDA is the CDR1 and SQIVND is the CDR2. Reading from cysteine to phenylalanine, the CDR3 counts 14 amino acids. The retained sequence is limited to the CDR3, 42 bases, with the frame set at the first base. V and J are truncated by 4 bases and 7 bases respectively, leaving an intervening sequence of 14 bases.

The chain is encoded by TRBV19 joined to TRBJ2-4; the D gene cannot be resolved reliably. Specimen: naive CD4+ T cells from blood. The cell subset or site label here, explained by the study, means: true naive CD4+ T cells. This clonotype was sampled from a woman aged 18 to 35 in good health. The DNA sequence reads TGTGCCAGTAGTAGGTACGACGGCACCAACATTCAGTACTTC. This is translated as CASSRYDGTNIQYF.